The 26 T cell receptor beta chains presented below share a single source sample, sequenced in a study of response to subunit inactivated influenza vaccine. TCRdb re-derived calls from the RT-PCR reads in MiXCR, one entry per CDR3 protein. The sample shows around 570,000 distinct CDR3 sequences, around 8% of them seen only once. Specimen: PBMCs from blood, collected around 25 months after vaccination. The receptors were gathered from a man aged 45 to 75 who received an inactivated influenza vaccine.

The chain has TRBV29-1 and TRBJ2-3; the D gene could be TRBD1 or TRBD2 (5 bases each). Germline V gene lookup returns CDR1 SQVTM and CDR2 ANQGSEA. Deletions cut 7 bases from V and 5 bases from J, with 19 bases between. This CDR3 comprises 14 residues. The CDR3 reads CSAGTPQNIDTQYF. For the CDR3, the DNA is TGCAGCGCTGGGACCCCGCAAAACATAGATACGCAGTATTTT.

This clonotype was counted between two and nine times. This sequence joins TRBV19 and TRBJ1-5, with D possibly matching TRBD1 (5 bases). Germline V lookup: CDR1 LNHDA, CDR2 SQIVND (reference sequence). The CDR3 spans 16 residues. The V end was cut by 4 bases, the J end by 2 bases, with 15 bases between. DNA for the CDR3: TGTGCCAGTAGTAGCCGACAGTCGGGCGGCAATCAGCCCCAGCATTTT. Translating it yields CASSSRQSGGNQPQHF. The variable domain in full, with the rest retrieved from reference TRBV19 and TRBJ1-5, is DGGITQSPKYLFRKEGQNVTLSCEQNLNHDAMYWYRQDPGQGLRLIYYSQIVNDFQKGDIAEGYSVSREKKESFPLTVTSAQKNPTAFYLCASSSRQSGGNQPQHFGDGTRLSIL.

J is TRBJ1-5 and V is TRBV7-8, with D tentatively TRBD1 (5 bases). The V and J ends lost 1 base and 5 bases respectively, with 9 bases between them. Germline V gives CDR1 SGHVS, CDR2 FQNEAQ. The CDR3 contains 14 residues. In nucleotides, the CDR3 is TGTGCCAGCAGCTTAGTGGTGGGGGATCAGCCCCAGCATTTT. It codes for CASSLVVGDQPQHF.

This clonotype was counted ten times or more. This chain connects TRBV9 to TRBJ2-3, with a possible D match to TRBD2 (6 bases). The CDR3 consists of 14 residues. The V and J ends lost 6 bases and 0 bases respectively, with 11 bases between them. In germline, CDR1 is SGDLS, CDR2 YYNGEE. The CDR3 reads CASTRDFSTDTQYF. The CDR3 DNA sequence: TGTGCCAGCACCCGGGACTTTAGCACAGATACGCAGTATTTT. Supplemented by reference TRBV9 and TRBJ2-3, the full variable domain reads DSGVTQTPKHLITATGQRVTLRCSPRSGDLSVYWYQQSLDQGLQFLIQYYNGEERAKGNILERFSAQQFPDLHSELNLSSLELGDSALYFCASTRDFSTDTQYFGPGTRLTVL.

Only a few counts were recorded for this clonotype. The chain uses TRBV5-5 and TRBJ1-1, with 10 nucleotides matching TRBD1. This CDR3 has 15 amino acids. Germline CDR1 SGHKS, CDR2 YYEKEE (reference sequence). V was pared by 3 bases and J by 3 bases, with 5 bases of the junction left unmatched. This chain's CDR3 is CASSWGQGSDTEAFF. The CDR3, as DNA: TGTGCCAGCAGCTGGGGACAGGGGTCGGACACTGAAGCTTTCTTT.

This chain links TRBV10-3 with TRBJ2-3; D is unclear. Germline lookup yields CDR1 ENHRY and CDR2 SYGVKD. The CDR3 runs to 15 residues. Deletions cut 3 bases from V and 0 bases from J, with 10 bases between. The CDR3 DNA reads TGTGCCATCAGTGAATCACGGATTAGCACAGATACGCAGTATTTT. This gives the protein CAISESRISTDTQYF.

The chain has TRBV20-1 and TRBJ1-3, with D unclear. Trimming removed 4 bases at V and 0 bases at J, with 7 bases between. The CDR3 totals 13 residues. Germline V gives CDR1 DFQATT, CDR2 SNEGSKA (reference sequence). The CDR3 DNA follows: TGCAGTGCTATCCTGCTCTCTGGAAACACCATATATTTT. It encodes CSAILLSGNTIYF.

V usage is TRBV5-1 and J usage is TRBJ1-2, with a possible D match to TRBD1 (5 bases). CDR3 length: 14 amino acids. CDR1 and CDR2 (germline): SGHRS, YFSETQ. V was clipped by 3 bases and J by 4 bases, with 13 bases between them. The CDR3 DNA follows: TGCGCCAGCAGCTGGTCCGGGGACGGCTATGGCTACACCTTC. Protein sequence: CASSWSGDGYGYTF.

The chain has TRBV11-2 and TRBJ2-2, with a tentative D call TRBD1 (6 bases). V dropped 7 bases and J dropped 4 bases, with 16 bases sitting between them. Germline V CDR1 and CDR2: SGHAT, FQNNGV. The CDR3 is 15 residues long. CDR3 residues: CASTFVRRGTGELFF. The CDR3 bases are TGTGCCAGCACCTTCGTTCGCAGGGGCACCGGGGAGCTGTTTTTT. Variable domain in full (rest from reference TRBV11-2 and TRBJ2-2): EAGVAQSPRYKIIEKRQSVAFWCNPISGHATLYWYQQILGQGPKLLIQFQNNGVVDDSQLPKDRFSAERLKGVDSTLKIQPAKLEDSAVYLCASTFVRRGTGELFFGEGSRLTVL.

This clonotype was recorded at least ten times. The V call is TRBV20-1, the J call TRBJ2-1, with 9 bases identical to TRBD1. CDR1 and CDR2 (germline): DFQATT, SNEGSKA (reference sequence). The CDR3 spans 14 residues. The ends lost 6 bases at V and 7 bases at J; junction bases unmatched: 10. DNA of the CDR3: TGCAGTGCGAGCGGGACAGGGATGAGAAATGAGCAGTTCTTC. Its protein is CSASGTGMRNEQFF.

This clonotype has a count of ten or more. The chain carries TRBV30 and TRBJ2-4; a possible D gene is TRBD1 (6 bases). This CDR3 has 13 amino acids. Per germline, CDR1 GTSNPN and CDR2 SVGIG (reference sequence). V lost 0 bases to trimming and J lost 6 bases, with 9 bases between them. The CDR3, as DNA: TGTGCCTGGAGTGTAGGCAGGGGAAACATTCAGTACTTC. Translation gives CAWSVGRGNIQYF.

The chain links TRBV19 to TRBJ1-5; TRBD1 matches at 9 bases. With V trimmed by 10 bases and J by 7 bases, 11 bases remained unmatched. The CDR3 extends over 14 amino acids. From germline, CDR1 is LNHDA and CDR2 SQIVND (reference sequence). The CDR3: CATGGTGYGQPQHF. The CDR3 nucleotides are TGTGCCACAGGGGGGACAGGGTACGGGCAGCCCCAGCATTTT.

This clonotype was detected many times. The CDR3 spells CASSFGQSKAGNTIYF. CDR3 nucleotide sequence: TGTGCCAGCAGTTTTGGACAGTCTAAAGCTGGAAACACCATATATTTT. The rearrangement joins TRBV12-3 or TRBV12-4 to TRBJ1-3, with D maybe TRBD1 (6 bases). The germline V and J ends were trimmed by 3 bases and 2 bases, with 14 bases remaining between them. CDR3 length: 16 residues.

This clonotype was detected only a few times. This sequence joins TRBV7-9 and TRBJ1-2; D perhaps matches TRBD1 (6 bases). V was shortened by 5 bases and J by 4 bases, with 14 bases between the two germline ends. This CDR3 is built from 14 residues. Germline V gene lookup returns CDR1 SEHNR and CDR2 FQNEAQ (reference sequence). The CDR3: CASSMYRAVYGYTF. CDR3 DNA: TGTGCCAGCAGCATGTACAGGGCCGTCTATGGCTACACCTTC.

CDR3 in amino acids: CASSLDRGSKPQHF. In DNA form, the CDR3 reads TGTGCCAGCAGCTTAGATAGGGGTAGTAAGCCCCAGCATTTT. The genes are TRBV7-2 and TRBJ1-5; possibly TRBD1 for D (5 bases). V lost 1 base and J 8 bases, leaving 12 bases between the germline ends. CDR3 length equals 14 residues. Germline CDR1 and CDR2: SGHTA and FQGNSA.

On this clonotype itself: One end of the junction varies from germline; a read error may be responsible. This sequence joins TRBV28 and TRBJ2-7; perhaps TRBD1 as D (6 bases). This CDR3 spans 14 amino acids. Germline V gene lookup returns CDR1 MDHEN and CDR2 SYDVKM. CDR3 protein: CTSSPHRETGEQYF. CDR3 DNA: TGTACCAGCAGTCCCCACAGGGAGACGGGCGAGCAGTACTTC.

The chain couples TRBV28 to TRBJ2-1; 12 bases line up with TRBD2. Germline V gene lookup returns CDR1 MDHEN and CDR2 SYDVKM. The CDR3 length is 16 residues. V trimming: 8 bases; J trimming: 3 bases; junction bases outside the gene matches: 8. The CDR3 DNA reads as TGTGCCAGCTCGGAAACTAGCGGGGGGTTCTACAATGAGCAGTTCTTC. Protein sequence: CASSETSGGFYNEQFF. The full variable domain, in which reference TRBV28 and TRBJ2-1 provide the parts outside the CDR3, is DVKVTQSSRYLVKRTGEKVFLECVQDMDHENMFWYRQDPGLGLRLIYFSYDVKMKEKGDIPEGYSVSREKKERFSLILESASTNQTSMYLCASSETSGGFYNEQFFGPGTRLTVL.

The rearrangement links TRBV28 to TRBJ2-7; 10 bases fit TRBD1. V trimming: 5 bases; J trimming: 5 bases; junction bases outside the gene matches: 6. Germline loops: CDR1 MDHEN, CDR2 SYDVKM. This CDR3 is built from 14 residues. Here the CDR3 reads CASSPGQGTDEQYF. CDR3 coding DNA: TGTGCCAGCAGTCCGGGACAGGGGACGGACGAGCAGTACTTC.

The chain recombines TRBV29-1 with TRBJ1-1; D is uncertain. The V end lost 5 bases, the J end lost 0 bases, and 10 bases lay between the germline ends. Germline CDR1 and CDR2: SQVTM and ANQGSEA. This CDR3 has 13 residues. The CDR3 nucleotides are TGCAGCGTTCGCGGAGTTCTGAACACTGAAGCTTTCTTT. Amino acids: CSVRGVLNTEAFF.

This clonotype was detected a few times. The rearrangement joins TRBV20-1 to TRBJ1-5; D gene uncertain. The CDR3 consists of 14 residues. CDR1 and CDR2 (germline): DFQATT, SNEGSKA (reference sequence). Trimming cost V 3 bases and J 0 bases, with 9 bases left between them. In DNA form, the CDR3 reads TGCAGTGCTAGCCTACGGGTTAGCAATCAGCCCCAGCATTTT. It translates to CSASLRVSNQPQHF.

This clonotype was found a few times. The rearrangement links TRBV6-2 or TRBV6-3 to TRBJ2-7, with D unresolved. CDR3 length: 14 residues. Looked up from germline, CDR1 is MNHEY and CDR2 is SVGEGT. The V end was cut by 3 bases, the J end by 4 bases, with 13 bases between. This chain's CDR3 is CASSYGFRSYEQYF. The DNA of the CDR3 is TGTGCCAGCAGTTATGGTTTCAGGTCGTACGAGCAGTACTTC.

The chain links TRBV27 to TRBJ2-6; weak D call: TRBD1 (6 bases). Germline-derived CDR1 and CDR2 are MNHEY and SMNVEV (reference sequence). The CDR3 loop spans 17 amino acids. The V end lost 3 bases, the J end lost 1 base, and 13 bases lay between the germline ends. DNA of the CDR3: TGTGCCAGCAGTTTCATTGGGGGCACTTCTGGGGCCAACGTCCTGACTTTC. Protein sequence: CASSFIGGTSGANVLTF.

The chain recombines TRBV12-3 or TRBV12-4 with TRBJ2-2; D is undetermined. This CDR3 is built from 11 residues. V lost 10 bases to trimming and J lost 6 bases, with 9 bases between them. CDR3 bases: TGTGCCATTCGGCAGGCCGGGGAGCTGTTTTTT. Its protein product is CAIRQAGELFF.

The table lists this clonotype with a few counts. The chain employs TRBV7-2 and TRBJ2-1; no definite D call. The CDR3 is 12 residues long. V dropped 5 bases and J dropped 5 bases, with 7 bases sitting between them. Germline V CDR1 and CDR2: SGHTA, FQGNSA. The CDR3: CASSPLNNEQFF. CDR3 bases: TGTGCCAGCAGCCCTCTCAACAATGAGCAGTTCTTC.

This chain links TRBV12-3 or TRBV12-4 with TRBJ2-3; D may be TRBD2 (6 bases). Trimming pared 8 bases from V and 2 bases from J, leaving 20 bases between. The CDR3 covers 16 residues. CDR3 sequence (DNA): TGTGCCAGCGGCGGGGAGACTCGGGGCTACACAGATACGCAGTATTTT. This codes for CASGGETRGYTDTQYF.

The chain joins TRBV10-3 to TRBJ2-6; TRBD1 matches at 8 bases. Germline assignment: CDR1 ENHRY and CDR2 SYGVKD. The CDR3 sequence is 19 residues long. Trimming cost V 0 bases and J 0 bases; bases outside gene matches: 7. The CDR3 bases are TGTGCCATCAGTGAGTCGAAGGGCAGGGGGCCCTCTGGGGCCAACGTCCTGACTTTC. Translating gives CAISESKGRGPSGANVLTF.